A selection of T cell receptor beta chains follows, all from one sample in a study of identical twins. A single record per CDR3 protein comes from TCRdb applying MiXCR to the 5' RACE reads. The sample contains some 300,000 distinct CDR3 sequences, approximately 13% of which appear only once. The same specimen was also included in a second study, on yellow fever vaccine responses in identical twins.

Sample: CD8+ T cells sorted from blood. The receptors derive from a woman aged 18-35 years in good health. The CDR3 runs from the conserved cysteine through the conserved F or W. D genes are given only for firm matches. Clone size is not always given. Where it is, it says once, few, many or a class for expanded clones.

d_gene	v_gene	abundance	j_gene	CDR3aa	CDR3nt
NA	TRBV12-3/TRBV12-4	NA	TRBJ1-1	CASRQGISLNTEAFF	TGTGCCAGCAGGCAGGGAATTAGCTTGAACACTGAAGCTTTCTTT
TRBD2	TRBV14	few	TRBJ2-1	CASSQYGGVTYNEQFF	TGTGCCAGCAGCCAATACGGGGGGGTAACCTACAATGAGCAGTTCTTC
NA	TRBV12-3/TRBV12-4	many	TRBJ2-1	CASSTPPGEQFF	TGTGCCAGCAGTACACCTCCAGGGGAGCAGTTCTTC
TRBD2	TRBV28	many	TRBJ2-3	CASSFRTSGQLERTDTQYF	TGTGCCAGCAGTTTCCGGACTAGCGGGCAACTTGAAAGGACAGATACGCAGTATTTT
NA	TRBV2	few	TRBJ2-4	CASSDWASPTLAKNIQYF	TGTGCCAGCAGCGATTGGGCTAGTCCGACTCTAGCCAAAAACATTCAGTACTTC
NA	TRBV4-2	NA	TRBJ1-4	CASSQEAFWQGNEKLFF	TGTGCCAGCAGCCAAGAGGCATTTTGGCAGGGGAATGAAAAACTGTTTTTT
TRBD1	TRBV7-6	few	TRBJ2-7	CASSFLTGQGREQYF	TGTGCCAGCAGCTTTTTGACCGGACAGGGGCGCGAGCAGTACTTC
NA	TRBV7-9	NA	TRBJ2-1	CASSFFDRGSWEQFF	TGTGCCAGCAGCTTCTTCGATAGGGGCAGCTGGGAGCAGTTCTTC
NA	TRBV28	few	TRBJ2-1	CASSLDDYNNEQFF	TGTGCCAGCAGTTTAGACGACTACAACAATGAGCAGTTCTTC
NA	TRBV20-1	many	TRBJ1-5	CSARDLSRQEYQPQHF	TGCAGTGCTAGAGATCTCTCGAGACAGGAGTATCAGCCCCAGCATTTT
NA	TRBV27	NA	TRBJ2-3	CASSFLGLDTQYF	TGTGCCAGCAGTTTTCTCGGGTTAGATACGCAGTATTTT
TRBD2	TRBV4-1	few	TRBJ2-3	CASSQVLSGRGGTDTQYF	TGCGCCAGCAGCCAAGTTTTATCCGGGAGGGGCGGAACAGATACGCAGTATTTT
NA	TRBV12-3/TRBV12-4	many	TRBJ2-6	CASRQTGIAGANVLTF	TGTGCCAGCAGACAAACAGGGATTGCTGGGGCCAACGTCCTGACTTTC
NA	TRBV10-3	many	TRBJ2-3	CAISVRPDTQYF	TGTGCCATCAGCGTGAGGCCAGATACGCAGTATTTT
TRBD2	TRBV12-3/TRBV12-4	few	TRBJ2-2	CASNLGLAGEGIGELFF	TGTGCCAGCAACTTAGGGCTAGCGGGAGAAGGAATCGGGGAGCTGTTTTTT
NA	TRBV7-6	NA	TRBJ2-1	CASSHGNEQFF	TGTGCCAGCAGCCATGGGAATGAGCAGTTCTTC
TRBD1	TRBV28	few	TRBJ2-7	CASRSDSRDRSSYEQYF	TGTGCCAGCAGATCTGATTCCCGGGACAGGAGCTCCTACGAGCAGTACTTC
TRBD2	TRBV7-2	NA	TRBJ2-7	CASSSRDYYEQYF	TGTGCCAGCAGCTCCCGGGACTACTACGAGCAGTACTTC
TRBD2	TRBV12-3/TRBV12-4	many	TRBJ2-1	CASRTPNGGYYNEQFF	TGTGCCAGCAGAACTCCCAACGGGGGGTACTACAATGAGCAGTTCTTC
NA	TRBV3-1	NA	TRBJ2-2	CASSQDLELAHRTGELFF	TGTGCCAGCAGCCAAGATCTGGAACTAGCCCACAGGACCGGGGAGCTGTTTTTT
TRBD2	TRBV11-1	NA	TRBJ2-4	CASSPGLAGGLAKNIQYF	TGTGCCAGCAGCCCGGGACTAGCGGGGGGCCTAGCCAAAAACATTCAGTACTTC
TRBD2	TRBV7-2	NA	TRBJ2-1	CASSPSAGSSYNEQFF	TGTGCCAGCAGCCCCTCAGCGGGGAGCTCCTACAATGAGCAGTTCTTC
TRBD1	TRBV12-3/TRBV12-4	NA	TRBJ2-7	CASSPPGQETTYEQYF	TGTGCCAGCAGTCCCCCGGGACAGGAGACAACCTACGAGCAGTACTTC
TRBD2	TRBV20-1	NA	TRBJ2-7	CSASPLTSGAHEQYF	TGCAGTGCTAGCCCGCTCACTAGCGGGGCCCACGAGCAGTACTTC
NA	TRBV2	NA	TRBJ1-4	CASSRTREGPEKLFF	TGTGCCAGCAGTAGGACAAGGGAGGGTCCGGAAAAACTGTTTTTT
NA	TRBV12-3/TRBV12-4	many	TRBJ1-1	CASSLGLGTEAFF	TGTGCCAGCAGTTTGGGTTTGGGCACTGAAGCTTTCTTT
TRBD2	TRBV20-1	few	TRBJ2-7	CSARLTSGDYEQYF	TGCAGTGCTAGATTGACTAGCGGGGATTACGAGCAGTACTTC
TRBD2	TRBV13	NA	TRBJ2-1	CASSPGLAGAESSYNEQFF	TGTGCCAGCAGCCCTGGACTAGCGGGAGCCGAAAGCTCCTACAATGAGCAGTTCTTC
TRBD2	TRBV20-1	NA	TRBJ2-7	CSASREEPYEQYF	TGCAGTGCTAGTCGGGAGGAGCCCTACGAGCAGTACTTC
TRBD1	TRBV27	NA	TRBJ1-5	CASSLSQDRNQPQHF	TGTGCCAGCAGTTTATCCCAGGACAGGAATCAGCCCCAGCATTTT
NA	TRBV9	NA	TRBJ1-2	CASSAQDSDYTF	TGTGCCAGCAGCGCTCAAGACAGTGACTACACCTTC
NA	TRBV7-6	NA	TRBJ1-6	CASSLDRTHNSPLHF	TGTGCCAGCAGCTTAGATAGGACACATAATTCACCCCTCCACTTT
TRBD2	TRBV9	NA	TRBJ2-1	CASSVEGTSDVNEQFF	TGTGCCAGCAGCGTAGAAGGGACTAGCGACGTCAATGAGCAGTTCTTC
NA	TRBV11-2	few	TRBJ2-1	CASSDRQGVYNEQFF	TGTGCCAGCAGCGACCGTCAAGGGGTCTACAATGAGCAGTTCTTC
NA	TRBV4-1	NA	TRBJ2-7	CASSQGRSGLAEQYF	TGCGCCAGCAGCCAAGGGCGGTCGGGACTTGCCGAGCAGTACTTC
TRBD2	TRBV7-9	NA	TRBJ2-1	CASSLGTSGNNEQFF	TGTGCCAGCAGCTTAGGGACTAGCGGAAACAATGAGCAGTTCTTC
NA	TRBV5-6	few	TRBJ2-3	CASTKTRPWGPDTQYF	TGTGCCAGCACCAAGACCAGACCCTGGGGGCCAGATACGCAGTATTTT
NA	TRBV24-1	NA	TRBJ1-6	CATSDWGNSYNSPLHF	TGTGCCACCAGTGATTGGGGGAACTCCTATAATTCACCCCTCCACTTT
NA	TRBV11-2	few	TRBJ2-7	CASRGPGLSPGEQYF	TGTGCCAGCAGGGGACCGGGACTCTCTCCTGGAGAGCAGTACTTC
TRBD2	TRBV9	NA	TRBJ2-1	CASSVGLAGHPYNEQFF	TGTGCCAGCAGCGTAGGACTAGCAGGCCATCCTTACAATGAGCAGTTCTTC
TRBD2	TRBV27	NA	TRBJ2-7	CASSSPSSGSLYEQYF	TGTGCCAGCAGTTCCCCGAGTAGCGGGAGCCTTTACGAGCAGTACTTC
NA	TRBV3-1	NA	TRBJ2-5	CASSPGVAEGETQYF	TGTGCCAGCAGCCCCGGGGTAGCGGAAGGGGAGACCCAGTACTTC
NA	TRBV2	NA	TRBJ2-3	CASTNSAPLTDTQYF	TGTGCCAGCACTAATTCAGCTCCTCTGACAGATACGCAGTATTTT
NA	TRBV20-1	few	TRBJ2-7	CSARSKVGDDEQYF	TGCAGTGCTAGGAGTAAAGTGGGAGATGACGAGCAGTACTTC
TRBD1	TRBV5-6	NA	TRBJ2-7	CASSLGGTGFYEQYF	TGTGCCAGCAGCTTGGGAGGGACAGGTTTCTACGAGCAGTACTTC
NA	TRBV4-1	NA	TRBJ2-5	CASSQNEGLQETQYF	TGCGCCAGCAGCCAAAATGAGGGGCTACAAGAGACCCAGTACTTC
NA	TRBV29-1	few	TRBJ2-2	CSVGAPNTGELFF	TGCAGCGTTGGGGCTCCGAACACCGGGGAGCTGTTTTTT
NA	TRBV12-3/TRBV12-4	NA	TRBJ2-3	CASSLARGALAVDTQYF	TGTGCCAGCAGTTTAGCGCGGGGAGCACTAGCCGTAGATACGCAGTATTTT
NA	TRBV5-1	many	TRBJ2-1	CASSLLGNEQFF	TGTGCCAGCAGCTTGTTGGGGAATGAGCAGTTCTTC
TRBD2	TRBV20-1	few	TRBJ2-7	CSASSGSSSREQYF	TGCAGTGCTAGTAGCGGGAGTAGTTCGAGAGAGCAGTACTTC
NA	TRBV4-1	few	TRBJ2-5	CASSQTRGETQYF	TGCGCCAGCAGCCAAACTAGGGGAGAGACCCAGTACTTC
NA	TRBV7-9	NA	TRBJ1-6	CASSLPASPLHF	TGTGCCAGCAGCTTGCCAGCGTCACCCCTCCACTTT
TRBD2	TRBV7-9	NA	TRBJ2-5	CASSSRAGEYGETQYF	TGTGCCAGCAGCTCCCGAGCGGGAGAATACGGAGAGACCCAGTACTTC
NA	TRBV9	NA	TRBJ2-5	CASSVDEAGSSQETQYF	TGTGCCAGCAGCGTAGATGAAGCGGGCTCCTCCCAAGAGACCCAGTACTTC
NA	TRBV28	few	TRBJ2-2	CASSTVAGELFF	TGTGCCAGCAGTACAGTCGCCGGGGAGCTGTTTTTT
TRBD2	TRBV28	NA	TRBJ2-7	CASSPGIAGPYEQYF	TGTGCCAGCAGTCCCGGGATAGCGGGCCCATACGAGCAGTACTTC
TRBD1	TRBV15	few	TRBJ1-2	CATSDPRDRRGLNYGYTF	TGTGCCACCAGCGACCCCCGGGACAGGAGGGGCCTTAACTATGGCTACACCTTC
NA	TRBV3-1	few	TRBJ2-1	CASSQGRDEQFF	TGTGCCAGCAGCCAAGGGAGGGATGAGCAGTTCTTC